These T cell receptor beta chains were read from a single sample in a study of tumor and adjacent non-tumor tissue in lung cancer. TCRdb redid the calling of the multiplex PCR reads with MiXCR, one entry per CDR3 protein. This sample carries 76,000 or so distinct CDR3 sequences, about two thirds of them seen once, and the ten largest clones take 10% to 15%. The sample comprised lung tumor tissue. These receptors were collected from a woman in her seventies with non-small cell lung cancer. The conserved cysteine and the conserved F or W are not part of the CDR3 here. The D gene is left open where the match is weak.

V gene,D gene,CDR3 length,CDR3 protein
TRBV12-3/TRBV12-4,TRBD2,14,TSSLTGTSSSGEQF
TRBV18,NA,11,ASSPPGWETRY
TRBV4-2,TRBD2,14,ASGQVVSGNRDTQY
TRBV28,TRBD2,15,ATLALMVAGGSYEQY
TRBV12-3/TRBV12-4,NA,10,ASRIWAGTQY
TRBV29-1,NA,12,SVEADASYNEQF
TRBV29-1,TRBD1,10,NVGQVAYEQY
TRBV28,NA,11,ASRKSGTDTQY
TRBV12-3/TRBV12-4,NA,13,AGTSEGRDNEKLF
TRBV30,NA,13,AWSPKGLAADTQY
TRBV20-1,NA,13,RAKTATEVYQPQH
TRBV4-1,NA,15,ASSSGVTLNSNQLQH
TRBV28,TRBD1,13,ASSSGQPNHQPQH
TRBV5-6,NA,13,AGSYRDCGVNEQF
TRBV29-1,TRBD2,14,SDDITGLVGGREQF
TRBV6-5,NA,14,TSSRSGGEITGELF
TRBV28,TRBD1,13,VSTSPGQVYKGYT
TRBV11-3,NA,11,ASSLLRADTQY
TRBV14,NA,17,ASSSLESGVAARKETQY
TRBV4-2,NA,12,ASNQDGGWETQC